What follows are 26 T cell receptor beta chains derived from one specimen sequenced in a study of blood T cells in healthy people across ages. The use of a sample-barcoded 5' primer and a J-beta primer mix characterized a second PCR of about 7 to 12 cycles. TCRdb independently ran MiXCR on the 5' RACE reads; one entry per CDR3 protein. This table has 700,000 or so distinct CDR3 sequences, 40% to 50% appearing once. Sequencing was performed on blood. The receptors come from a man older than 75 in good health.

This clonotype has more than one count but fewer than ten. The chain couples TRBV6-2 or TRBV6-3 to TRBJ2-2; 9 bases agree with TRBD1. This CDR3 is 16 amino acids long. V was pared by 7 bases and J by 1 base, with 7 bases of the junction left unmatched. CDR1 is MNHEY, CDR2 SVGEGT, per germline. This CDR3 is CASNSGQGMNTGELFF. The CDR3 bases are TGTGCCAGCAATTCGGGACAGGGAATGAACACCGGGGAGCTGTTTTTT.

Points on this clonotype: This sequence may be a read error, since a much larger clone differs from it by one base. The genes are TRBV7-2 and TRBJ2-5; 7 bases agree with TRBD1. In germline, CDR1 is SGHTA, CDR2 FQGNSA. The CDR3 totals 14 residues. The CDR3 loop reads CASSVATGRETQYF. In DNA, the CDR3 is TGTGCCAGCAGCGTAGCGACAGGGCGTGAGACCCAGTACTTC.

This clonotype was seen just once. A read error is possible here, since a much larger clone lies one base away. V and J are TRBV7-2 and TRBJ2-1; tentative D call: TRBD1 (5 bases). V gave up 1 base and J gave up 13 bases, with 26 bases separating them. CDR3 length equals 17 residues. Germline CDR1 reads SGHTA; CDR2 reads FQGNSA. The CDR3 sequence: CASSLERQLQVPETQFF. Written as DNA, the CDR3 is TGTGCCAGCAGCTTAGAACGACAGTTGCAAGTTCCAGAGACCCAGTTCTTC.

The chain has TRBV7-2 and TRBJ2-7, with 9 bases that match TRBD2. Germline V gives CDR1 SGHTA, CDR2 FQGNSA. J was trimmed by 9 bases and V by 5 bases; bases with no gene match: 20. This CDR3 region has 17 residues. The CDR3 DNA follows: TGTGCCAGCAGCCCCCGCCGAGTAGGGGGCCTAGCGGGACCGCAGTACTTC. Amino acids: CASSPRRVGGLAGPQYF.

The chain is built from TRBV20-1 and TRBJ2-2, with 8 bases aligning to TRBD2. The germline CDR1 and CDR2 sequences are DFQATT and SNEGSKA (reference sequence). Trimming took 0 bases from V and 1 from J; bases not matched to a gene: 10. The CDR3 spans 18 residues. CDR3: CSARDQGAAGGNTGELFF. The CDR3 nucleotides read TGCAGTGCTAGAGACCAGGGAGCGGCGGGAGGGAACACCGGGGAGCTGTTTTTT.

As DNA, the CDR3 is TGTGCCAGCAGCCAGGACGGGTACACCGGGGAGCTGTTTTTT. Protein product: CASSQDGYTGELFF. The V gene is TRBV3-1, the J gene TRBJ2-2; D remains unclear. CDR3 length equals 14 residues. Trimming pared 3 bases from V and 3 bases from J, leaving 8 bases between. Per germline, CDR1 LGHDT and CDR2 YNNKEL (reference sequence).

The gene calls are TRBV20-1 and TRBJ2-7; D is unclear. V was pared by 2 bases and J by 7 bases, with 15 bases between. Germline V gives CDR1 DFQATT, CDR2 SNEGSKA (reference sequence). This CDR3 region has 13 residues. The CDR3 sequence is CSARYPGHNEQYF. In DNA, the CDR3 is TGCAGTGCTAGATACCCCGGTCACAATGAGCAGTACTTC.

This clonotype occurred a few times. The chain uses TRBV5-1 and TRBJ2-1; 12 bases match TRBD2. With 0 bases clipped from V and 7 bases from J, the junction kept 14 bases outside the gene matches. Germline CDR1 is SGHRS and CDR2 is YFSETQ. The CDR3 runs 19 residues. CDR3 nucleotide sequence: TGCGCCAGCAGCTTGGCCGCTAGCGGGAGGGCCTTAGAAGAAAATGAGCAGTTCTTC. This codes for CASSLAASGRALEENEQFF. Complete variable domain (other parts from reference TRBV5-1 and TRBJ2-1): KAGVTQTPRYLIKTRGQQVTLSCSPISGHRSVSWYQQTPGQGLQFLFEYFSETQRNKGNFPGRFSGRQFSNSRSEMNVSTLELGDSALYLCASSLAASGRALEENEQFFGPGTRLTVL.

This clonotype was seen at least ten times. The chain uses TRBV7-2 and TRBJ2-1; D is unresolved. V was trimmed by 1 base and J by 0 bases, leaving 10 bases between them. The CDR3 is 16 residues long. The germline CDR1 and CDR2 sequences are SGHTA and FQGNSA. CDR3 region: CASSLGSDLSYNEQFF. The CDR3 DNA sequence: TGTGCCAGCAGCTTAGGATCAGACCTCTCCTACAATGAGCAGTTCTTC.

The chain carries TRBV9 and TRBJ2-1; 7 bases fit TRBD1. Germline CDR1 and CDR2: SGDLS and YYNGEE. The V and J ends lost 4 bases and 8 bases, in that order; junction bases with no gene match: 12. CDR3 size: 15 residues. In DNA, the CDR3 is TGTGCCAGCAGCTTTACGACCGGGACAGCGTATGAGCAGTTCTTC. Its protein is CASSFTTGTAYEQFF.

This clonotype appeared a few times. The chain combines TRBV5-1 with TRBJ1-1; D not certain. Trimming left V 7 bases short and J 3 bases short, with 16 bases between. There are 14 residues in the CDR3. The germline V gene has CDR1 SGHRS and CDR2 YFSETQ. The CDR3 loop reads CASAGGGMDTEAFF. CDR3 sequence (DNA): TGCGCCAGCGCAGGTGGAGGGATGGACACTGAAGCTTTCTTT.

V and J are TRBV12-5 and TRBJ2-1; no clear D. The CDR3 totals 16 residues. The V end was cut by 1 base, the J end by 0 bases, with 10 bases between. Germline V gives CDR1 LGHNT, CDR2 FRNRAP. The CDR3 loop is CASGLERTGSYNEQFF. The CDR3 DNA reads TGTGCTAGTGGTTTGGAAAGGACCGGCTCCTACAATGAGCAGTTCTTC.

The genes are TRBV10-3 and TRBJ1-4; no clear D. Trimming pared 3 bases from V and 8 bases from J, leaving 13 bases between. Germline values: CDR1 ENHRY, CDR2 SYGVKD. The CDR3 has 14 amino acids. CDR3 coding DNA: TGTGCCATCAGTGATGTTGGGTGGCAGGAAAAACTGTTTTTT. Its translation is CAISDVGWQEKLFF.

The CDR3 DNA is TGTGCCACCAGTGATTCGTCGGTGGGGGACAAAGAGACCCAGTACTTC. Translated, it gives CATSDSSVGDKETQYF. The rearrangement joins TRBV24-1 to TRBJ2-5; D may be TRBD1 (6 bases). Germline V gene lookup returns CDR1 KGHDR and CDR2 SFDVKD. The V end was cut by 2 bases, the J end by 3 bases, with 15 bases between. The CDR3 is 16 residues long.

On this clonotype itself: This may come from a read error, since a much larger clone is one base off. The chain has TRBV28 and TRBJ2-7, with 11 bases identical to TRBD2. Germline trimming cut 8 bases from V and 2 bases from J; bases unmatched to any gene: 8. Germline CDR1 reads MDHEN; CDR2 reads SYDVKM. CDR3 length equals 15 residues. CDR3 nucleotide sequence: TGTGCCAGCCACGAGGGGACTAGCGGACCCTACGAGCAGTACTTC. It specifies CASHEGTSGPYEQYF.

A few counts support this clonotype. A much larger clone is a single base away; this may be a read error. The chain employs TRBV6-2 or TRBV6-3 and TRBJ2-7; possibly TRBD1 for D (5 bases). The ends were cut back, 1 base at V and 2 bases at J, with 12 bases in the middle. Germline-derived CDR1 and CDR2 are MNHEY and SVGEGT. The CDR3 is made up of 15 amino acids. In nucleotides, the CDR3 is TGTGCCAGCAGTTACTACCGAGACAGCACCTACGAGCAGTACTTC. Translation: CASSYYRDSTYEQYF.

Written as DNA, the CDR3 is TGTGCCAGCAGCAAACTTGGCGGGGGGGACTCGGGGACAGATACGCAGTATTTT. It specifies CASSKLGGGDSGTDTQYF. This chain connects TRBV21-1 to TRBJ2-3; the D call of TRBD2 is as the table states it, not checked on the DNA. TRBV21-1 is described as a pseudogene. CDR3 length: 18 residues.

V is TRBV6-2 or TRBV6-3 and J is TRBJ2-6; D ambiguous. Trimming pared 8 bases from V and 0 bases from J, leaving 8 bases between. CDR3 length equals 14 residues. The germline V gene has CDR1 MNHEY and CDR2 SVGEGT. The CDR3, as DNA: TGTGCCAGCCGTCGGTTCTCTGGGGCCAACGTCCTGACTTTC. Translated: CASRRFSGANVLTF.

The chain combines TRBV15 with TRBJ2-1; TRBD2 might be the D (6 bases). Germline loops: CDR1 LNHNV, CDR2 YYDKDF (reference sequence). This CDR3 has 14 amino acids. Trimming removed 1 base at V and 7 bases at J, with 11 bases between. CDR3 in DNA: TGTGCCACCAGCAGAGGGGGACTTGAAAATGAGCAGTTCTTC. Amino acids: CATSRGGLENEQFF. The whole variable domain, remainder taken from reference TRBV15 and TRBJ2-1, is DAMVIQNPRYQVTQFGKPVTLSCSQTLNHNVMYWYQQKSSQAPKLLFHYYDKDFNNEADTPDNFQSRRPNTSFCFLDIRSPGLGDTAMYLCATSRGGLENEQFFGPGTRLTVL.

Many counts were recorded for this clonotype. The chain recombines TRBV7-9 with TRBJ2-7; possible D gene TRBD1, 5 bases. CDR1 and CDR2 (germline): SEHNR, FQNEAQ (reference sequence). Trimming pared 5 bases from V and 0 bases from J, leaving 11 bases between. This CDR3 has 14 amino acids. Written as DNA, the CDR3 is TGTGCCAGCAGCCCCAGACAGAGCTCCTACGAGCAGTACTTC. Its protein is CASSPRQSSYEQYF. Looking up the rest from reference TRBV7-9 and TRBJ2-7 gives the full variable domain: DTGVSQNPRHKITKRGQNVTFRCDPISEHNRLYWYRQTLGQGPEFLTYFQNEAQLEKSRLLSDRFSAERPKGSFSTLEIQRTEQGDSAMYLCASSPRQSSYEQYFGPGTRLTVT.

The chain links TRBV14 to TRBJ2-3; a possible D gene is TRBD2 (5 bases). This CDR3 is 13 amino acids long. V was shortened by 1 base and J by 8 bases, with 10 bases between the two germline ends. Germline V lookup: CDR1 SGHDN, CDR2 FVKESK. CDR3 DNA: TGTGCCAGCAGCCAAGTCGGGGTTAGTACGCAGTATTTT. Amino acids: CASSQVGVSTQYF. Full variable domain (rest looked up from reference TRBV14 and TRBJ2-3): EAGVTQFPSHSVIEKGQTVTLRCDPISGHDNLYWYRRVMGKEIKFLLHFVKESKQDESGMPNNRFLAERTGGTYSTLKVQPAELEDSGVYFCASSQVGVSTQYFGPGTRLTVL.

This chain uses TRBV20-1 with TRBJ2-7, with 8 bases matching TRBD2. Unmatched junction bases numbered 11, after V lost 4 bases and J lost 0 bases. The CDR3 runs 16 residues. Looked up from germline, CDR1 is DFQATT and CDR2 is SNEGSKA (reference sequence). The CDR3 bases are TGCAGTGCTACAGTCCCCACCGGGGGGGGCTCCTACGAGCAGTACTTC. Translation: CSATVPTGGGSYEQYF.

Worth noting for this clonotype: One end of the junction fails to match germline, which may point to a read error. The CDR3: CANSALAGRAGNEQFF. In DNA form, the CDR3 reads TGTGCCAACAGCGCCCTGGCGGGGAGGGCCGGCAATGAGCAGTTCTTC. The genes are TRBV7-2 and TRBJ2-1, with 7 bases that match TRBD2. The CDR3 loop spans 16 amino acids. Germline CDR1 reads SGHTA; CDR2 reads FQGNSA.

About this clonotype: The junction shows a germline mismatch at one end, possibly a read error. The chain links TRBV20-1 to TRBJ2-1, with D perhaps matching TRBD1 (6 bases). The CDR3 loop spans 14 amino acids. The germline V gene has CDR1 DFQATT and CDR2 SNEGSKA (reference sequence). CDR3 amino acids: CGAEQGRMINEQFF. The CDR3 DNA sequence: TGCGGTGCGGAACAGGGAAGAATGATCAATGAGCAGTTCTTC.

This clonotype has only a few counts. The chain is built from TRBV5-1 and TRBJ2-2; possibly TRBD2 for D (6 bases). The CDR3 totals 14 residues. The germline V gene has CDR1 SGHRS and CDR2 YFSETQ. The V gene lost 7 bases and the J gene lost 4 bases, with 14 bases spanning the gap. The CDR3, as DNA: TGCGCCAGCGGGGCTAGCGATGGCACCGGGGAGCTGTTTTTT. Translated: CASGASDGTGELFF.

The sample holds a few counts of this clonotype. The V call is TRBV30, the J call TRBJ2-3; no clear D. The CDR3 sequence is 12 residues long. The V gene lost 2 bases and the J gene lost 1 base, with 4 bases spanning the gap. CDR1 and CDR2 (germline): GTSNPN, SVGIG (reference sequence). The DNA for the CDR3 is TGTGCCTGGAGTCTAGGCACAGATACGCAGTATTTT. It is translated as CAWSLGTDTQYF.